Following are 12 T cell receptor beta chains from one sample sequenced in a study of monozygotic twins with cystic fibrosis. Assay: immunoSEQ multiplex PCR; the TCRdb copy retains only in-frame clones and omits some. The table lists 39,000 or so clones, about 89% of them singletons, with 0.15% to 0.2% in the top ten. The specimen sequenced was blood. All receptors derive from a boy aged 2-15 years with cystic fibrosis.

For the CDR3, the DNA is TGTGCCAGCTCACCCTTAGGTGCGACGAACCGGGAGACCCAGTACTTC. It translates to CASSPLGATNRETQYF. The V and J genes are TRBV18 and TRBJ2-5; no clear D. V was pared by 3 bases and J by 5 bases, with 19 bases between. The germline V gene encodes CDR1 KGHSH and CDR2 LQKENI. The CDR3 sequence is 16 residues long.

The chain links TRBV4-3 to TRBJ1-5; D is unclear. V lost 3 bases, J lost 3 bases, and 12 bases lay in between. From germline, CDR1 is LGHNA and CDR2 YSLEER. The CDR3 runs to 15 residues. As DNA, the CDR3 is TGCGCCAGCAGCCAGGACCGGGCCAACAATCAGCCCCAGCATTTT. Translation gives CASSQDRANNQPQHF.

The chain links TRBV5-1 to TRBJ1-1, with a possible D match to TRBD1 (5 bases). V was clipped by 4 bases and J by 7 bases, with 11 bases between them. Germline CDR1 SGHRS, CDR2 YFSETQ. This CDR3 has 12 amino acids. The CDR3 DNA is TGCGCCAGCAGCCTCGTAGGGGTTGAAGCTTTCTTT. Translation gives CASSLVGVEAFF.

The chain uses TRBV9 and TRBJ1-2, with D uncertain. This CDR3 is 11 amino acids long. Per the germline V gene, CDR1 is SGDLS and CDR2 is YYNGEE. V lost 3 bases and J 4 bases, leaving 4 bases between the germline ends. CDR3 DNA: TGTGCCAGCAGCGACACCTATGGCTACACCTTC. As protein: CASSDTYGYTF.

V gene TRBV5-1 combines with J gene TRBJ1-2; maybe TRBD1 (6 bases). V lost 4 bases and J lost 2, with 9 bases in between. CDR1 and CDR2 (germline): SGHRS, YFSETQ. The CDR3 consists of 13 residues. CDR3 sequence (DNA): TGCGCCAGCAGCCCAGGACAGAACTATGGCTACACCTTC. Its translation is CASSPGQNYGYTF.

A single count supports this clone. The chain's CDR3 is CASSETTGTSGYNEQFF. The CDR3 nucleotides are TGTGCCAGCAGCGAAACCACCGGGACTAGCGGTTACAATGAGCAGTTCTTC. The chain recombines TRBV9 with TRBJ2-1; TRBD2 aligns across 11 bases. The CDR3 extends over 17 amino acids. Trimming removed 3 bases from V and 4 bases from J; junction bases left unmatched: 9. Germline lookup yields CDR1 SGDLS and CDR2 YYNGEE.

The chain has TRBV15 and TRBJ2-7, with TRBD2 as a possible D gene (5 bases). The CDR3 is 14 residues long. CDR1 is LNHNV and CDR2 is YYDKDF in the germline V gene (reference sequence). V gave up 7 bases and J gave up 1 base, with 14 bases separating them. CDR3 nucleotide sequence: TGTGCCACCACCGTCGGGGATGGATCCTACGAGCAGTACTTC. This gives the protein CATTVGDGSYEQYF. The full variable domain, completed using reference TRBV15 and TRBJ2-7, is DAMVIQNPRYQVTQFGKPVTLSCSQTLNHNVMYWYQQKSSQAPKLLFHYYDKDFNNEADTPDNFQSRRPNTSFCFLDIRSPGLGDTAMYLCATTVGDGSYEQYFGPGTRLTVT.

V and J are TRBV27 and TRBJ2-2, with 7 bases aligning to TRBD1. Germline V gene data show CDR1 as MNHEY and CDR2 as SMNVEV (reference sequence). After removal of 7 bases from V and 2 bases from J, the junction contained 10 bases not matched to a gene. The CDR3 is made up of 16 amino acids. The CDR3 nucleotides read TGTGCCAGCACGAATCAAGGGACAGCAAACACCGGGGAGCTGTTTTTT. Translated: CASTNQGTANTGELFF.

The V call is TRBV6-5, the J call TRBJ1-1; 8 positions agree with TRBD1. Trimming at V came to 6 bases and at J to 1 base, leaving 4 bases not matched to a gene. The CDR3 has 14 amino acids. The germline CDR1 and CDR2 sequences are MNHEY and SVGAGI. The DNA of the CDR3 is TGTGCCAGCAGACTCGGACAGGGGAACACTGAAGCTTTCTTT. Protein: CASRLGQGNTEAFF.

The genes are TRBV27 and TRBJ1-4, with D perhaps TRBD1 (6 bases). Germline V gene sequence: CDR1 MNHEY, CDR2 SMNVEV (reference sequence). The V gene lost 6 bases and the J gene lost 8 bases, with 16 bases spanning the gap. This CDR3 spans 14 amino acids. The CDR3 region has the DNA TGTGCCAGCAGCACCTCCGGGGGGGGCGAAAAACTGTTTTTT. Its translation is CASSTSGGGEKLFF.

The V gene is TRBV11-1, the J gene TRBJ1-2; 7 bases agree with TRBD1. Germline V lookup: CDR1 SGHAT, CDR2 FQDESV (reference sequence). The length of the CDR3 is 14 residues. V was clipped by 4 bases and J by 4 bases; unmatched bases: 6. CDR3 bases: TGTGCCAGCAGCTCCACAGGGGCGGGCTATGGCTACACCTTC. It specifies CASSSTGAGYGYTF. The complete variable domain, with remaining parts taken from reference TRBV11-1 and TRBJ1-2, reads EAEVAQSPRYKITEKSQAVAFWCDPISGHATLYWYRQILGQGPELLVQFQDESVVDDSQLPKDRFSAERLKGVDSTLKIQPAELGDSAMYLCASSSTGAGYGYTFGSGTRLTVV.

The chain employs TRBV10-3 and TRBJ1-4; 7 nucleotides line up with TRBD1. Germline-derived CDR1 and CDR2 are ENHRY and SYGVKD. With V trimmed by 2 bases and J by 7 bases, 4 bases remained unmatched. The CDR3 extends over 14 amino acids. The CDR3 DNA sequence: TGTGCCATCAGTGAGGACTCAGGGGGTGAAAAACTGTTTTTT. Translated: CAISEDSGGEKLFF.